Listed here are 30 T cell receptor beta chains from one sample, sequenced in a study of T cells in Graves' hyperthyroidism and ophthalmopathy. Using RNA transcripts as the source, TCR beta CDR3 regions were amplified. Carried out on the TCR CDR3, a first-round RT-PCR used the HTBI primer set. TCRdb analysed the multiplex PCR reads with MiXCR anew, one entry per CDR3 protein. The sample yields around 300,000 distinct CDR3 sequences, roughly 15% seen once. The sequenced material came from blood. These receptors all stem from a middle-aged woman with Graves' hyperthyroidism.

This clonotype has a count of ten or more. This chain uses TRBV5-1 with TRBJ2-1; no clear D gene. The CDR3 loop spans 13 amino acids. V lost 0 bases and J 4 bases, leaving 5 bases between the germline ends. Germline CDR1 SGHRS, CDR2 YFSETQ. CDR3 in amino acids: CASSLAKYNEQFF. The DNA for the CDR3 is TGCGCCAGCAGCTTGGCCAAGTACAATGAGCAGTTCTTC.

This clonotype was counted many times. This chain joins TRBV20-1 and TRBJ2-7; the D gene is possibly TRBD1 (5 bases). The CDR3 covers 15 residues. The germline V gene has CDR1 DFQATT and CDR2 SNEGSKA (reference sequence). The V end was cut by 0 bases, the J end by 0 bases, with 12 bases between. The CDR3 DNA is TGCAGTGCTAGAGATCACCAGGGTCGCTCCTACGAGCAGTACTTC. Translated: CSARDHQGRSYEQYF.

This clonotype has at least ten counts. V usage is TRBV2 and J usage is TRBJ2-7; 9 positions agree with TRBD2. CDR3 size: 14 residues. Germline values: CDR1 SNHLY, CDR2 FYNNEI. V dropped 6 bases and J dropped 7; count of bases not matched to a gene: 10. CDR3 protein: CASRPLAGLGEQYF. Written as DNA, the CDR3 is TGTGCCAGCAGGCCCCTAGCGGGACTAGGGGAGCAGTACTTC.

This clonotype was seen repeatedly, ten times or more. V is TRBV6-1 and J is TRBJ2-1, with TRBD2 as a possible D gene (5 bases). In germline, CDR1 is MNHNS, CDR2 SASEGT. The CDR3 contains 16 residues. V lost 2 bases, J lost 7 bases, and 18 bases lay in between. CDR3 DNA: TGTGCCAGCAGTGAAAGAGCCGCCGCTAGCCGGAATGAGCAGTTCTTC. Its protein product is CASSERAAASRNEQFF.

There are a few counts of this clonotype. This chain's CDR3 is CSARDPRTGDYEQYF. CDR3 DNA: TGCAGTGCTAGAGATCCCCGCACAGGGGATTACGAGCAGTACTTC. The chain carries TRBV20-1 and TRBJ2-7, with 7 positions matching TRBD1. The ends lost 0 bases at V and 4 bases at J; junction bases unmatched: 9. This CDR3 region has 15 residues. CDR1 is DFQATT and CDR2 is SNEGSKA in the germline V gene (reference sequence).

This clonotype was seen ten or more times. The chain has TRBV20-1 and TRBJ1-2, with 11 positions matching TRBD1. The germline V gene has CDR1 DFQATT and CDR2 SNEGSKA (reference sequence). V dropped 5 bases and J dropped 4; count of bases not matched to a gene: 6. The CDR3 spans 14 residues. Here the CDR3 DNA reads TGCAGTGCTCTGCCGGGACAGGGGGGCTATGGCTACACCTTC. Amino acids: CSALPGQGGYGYTF.

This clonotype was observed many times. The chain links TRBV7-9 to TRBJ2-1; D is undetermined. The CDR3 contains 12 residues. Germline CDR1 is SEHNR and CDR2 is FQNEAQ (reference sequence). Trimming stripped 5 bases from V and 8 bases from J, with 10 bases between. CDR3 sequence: CASSPLSDEQFF. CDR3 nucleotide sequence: TGTGCCAGCAGCCCCCTGTCGGATGAGCAGTTCTTC. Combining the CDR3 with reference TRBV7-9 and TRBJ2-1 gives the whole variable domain DTGVSQNPRHKITKRGQNVTFRCDPISEHNRLYWYRQTLGQGPEFLTYFQNEAQLEKSRLLSDRFSAERPKGSFSTLEIQRTEQGDSAMYLCASSPLSDEQFFGPGTRLTVL.

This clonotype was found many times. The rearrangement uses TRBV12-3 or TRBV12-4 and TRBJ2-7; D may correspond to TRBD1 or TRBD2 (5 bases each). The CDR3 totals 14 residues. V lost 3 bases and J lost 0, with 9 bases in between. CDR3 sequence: CASSFGDLSYEQYF. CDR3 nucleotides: TGTGCCAGCAGTTTTGGGGACCTCTCCTACGAGCAGTACTTC.

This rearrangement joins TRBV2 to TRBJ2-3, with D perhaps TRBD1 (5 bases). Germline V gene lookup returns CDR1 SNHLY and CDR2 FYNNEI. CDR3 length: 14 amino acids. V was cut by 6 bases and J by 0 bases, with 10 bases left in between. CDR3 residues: CASSLGPSTDTQYF. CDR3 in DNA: TGTGCCAGCAGCTTGGGGCCTAGCACAGATACGCAGTATTTT.

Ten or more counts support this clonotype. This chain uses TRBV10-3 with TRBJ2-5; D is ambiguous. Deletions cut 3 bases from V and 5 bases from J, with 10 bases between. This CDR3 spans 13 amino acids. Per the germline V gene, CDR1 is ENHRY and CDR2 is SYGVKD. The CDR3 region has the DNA TGTGCCATCAGTGAACAACCGTCCGAGACCCAGTACTTC. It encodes CAISEQPSETQYF.

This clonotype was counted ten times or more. The CDR3 DNA follows: TGTGCCAGCAGCCCCCTCAAGGCGGTCCCCGAGACCCAGTACTTC. Translated: CASSPLKAVPETQYF. J is TRBJ2-5 and V is TRBV3-1; no firm D call. Trimming left V 4 bases short and J 5 bases short, with 17 bases between. Germline assignment: CDR1 LGHDT and CDR2 YNNKEL (reference sequence). The CDR3 extends over 15 amino acids.

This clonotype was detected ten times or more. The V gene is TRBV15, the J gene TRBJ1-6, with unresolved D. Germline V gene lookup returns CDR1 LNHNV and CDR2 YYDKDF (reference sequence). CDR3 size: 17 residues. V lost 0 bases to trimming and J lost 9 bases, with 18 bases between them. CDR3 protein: CATSRDPRGGRGSPLHF. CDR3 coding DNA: TGTGCCACCAGCAGAGATCCCCGTGGAGGGCGGGGTTCACCCCTCCACTTT.

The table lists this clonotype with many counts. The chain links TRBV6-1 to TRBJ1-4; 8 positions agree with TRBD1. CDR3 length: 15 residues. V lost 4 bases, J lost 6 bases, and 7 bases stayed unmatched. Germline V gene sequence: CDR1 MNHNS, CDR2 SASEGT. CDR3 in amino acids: CASSGRGRMDEKLFF. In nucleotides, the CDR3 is TGTGCCAGCAGTGGCAGGGGGCGGATGGATGAAAAACTGTTTTTT.

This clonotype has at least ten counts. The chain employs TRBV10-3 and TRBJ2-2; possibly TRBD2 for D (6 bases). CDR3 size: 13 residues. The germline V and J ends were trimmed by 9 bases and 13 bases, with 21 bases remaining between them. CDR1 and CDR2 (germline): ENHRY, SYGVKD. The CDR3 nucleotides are TGTGCCATTGGACCGGTTGGGACTGGTGTGCTGTTTTTT. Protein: CAIGPVGTGVLFF.

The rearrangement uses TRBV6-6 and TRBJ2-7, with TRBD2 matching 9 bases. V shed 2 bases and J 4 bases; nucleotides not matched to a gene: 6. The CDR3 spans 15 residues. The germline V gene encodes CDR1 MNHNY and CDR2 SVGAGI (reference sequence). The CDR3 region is CASSYALAGRYEQYF. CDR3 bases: TGTGCCAGCAGTTACGCACTAGCGGGTCGTTACGAGCAGTACTTC.

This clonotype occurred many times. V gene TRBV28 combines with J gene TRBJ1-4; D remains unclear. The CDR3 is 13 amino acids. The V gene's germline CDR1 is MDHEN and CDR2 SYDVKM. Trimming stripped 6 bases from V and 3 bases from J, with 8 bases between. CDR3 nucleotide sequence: TGTGCCAGCAGGGAACGCCCTAATGAAAAACTGTTTTTT. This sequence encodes CASRERPNEKLFF.

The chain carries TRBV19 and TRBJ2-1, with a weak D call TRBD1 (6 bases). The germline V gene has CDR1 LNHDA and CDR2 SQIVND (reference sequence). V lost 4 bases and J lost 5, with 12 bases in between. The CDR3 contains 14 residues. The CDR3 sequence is CASSTAQGDNEQFF. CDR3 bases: TGTGCCAGTAGTACTGCACAGGGCGACAATGAGCAGTTCTTC.

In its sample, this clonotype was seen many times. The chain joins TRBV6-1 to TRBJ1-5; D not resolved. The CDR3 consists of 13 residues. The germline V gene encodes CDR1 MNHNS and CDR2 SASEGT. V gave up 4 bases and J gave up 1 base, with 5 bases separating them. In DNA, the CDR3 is TGTGCCAGCAGTGTGGTAAGCAATCAGCCCCAGCATTTT. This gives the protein CASSVVSNQPQHF.

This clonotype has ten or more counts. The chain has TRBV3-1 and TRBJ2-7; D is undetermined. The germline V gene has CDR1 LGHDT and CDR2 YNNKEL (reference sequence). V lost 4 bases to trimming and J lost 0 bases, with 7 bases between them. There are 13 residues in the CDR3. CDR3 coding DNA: TGTGCCAGCAGCCCTCTGGCCTCCTACGAGCAGTACTTC. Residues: CASSPLASYEQYF.

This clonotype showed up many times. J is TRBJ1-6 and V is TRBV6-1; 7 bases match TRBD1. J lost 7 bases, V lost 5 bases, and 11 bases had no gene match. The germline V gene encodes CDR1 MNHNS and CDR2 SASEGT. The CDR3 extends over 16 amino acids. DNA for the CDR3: TGTGCCAGCAGTTGGGGTATGGGCAGGGGGAATTCACCCCTCCACTTT. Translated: CASSWGMGRGNSPLHF.

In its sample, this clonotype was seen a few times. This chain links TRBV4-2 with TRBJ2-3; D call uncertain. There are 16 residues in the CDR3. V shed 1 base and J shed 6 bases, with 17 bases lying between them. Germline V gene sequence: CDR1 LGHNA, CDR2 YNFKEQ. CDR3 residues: CASSQGVVGSSDTQYF. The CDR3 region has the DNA TGTGCCAGCAGCCAAGGGGTGGTGGGTTCGTCTGATACGCAGTATTTT.

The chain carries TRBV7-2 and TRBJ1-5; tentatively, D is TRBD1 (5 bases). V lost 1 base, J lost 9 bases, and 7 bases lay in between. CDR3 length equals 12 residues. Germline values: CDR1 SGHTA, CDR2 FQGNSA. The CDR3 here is CASSLGRGPQHF. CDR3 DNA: TGTGCCAGCAGCTTAGGGAGGGGGCCCCAGCATTTT.

The CDR3 region is CASKRFPGLAGGGTDTQYF. The DNA of the CDR3 is TGTGCCAGCAAACGATTTCCGGGACTAGCGGGGGGCGGCACAGATACGCAGTATTTT. The chain couples TRBV27 to TRBJ2-3; 15 bases are shared with TRBD2. The CDR3 is made up of 19 amino acids. The V and J ends lost 7 bases and 1 base, in that order; junction bases with no gene match: 12. Germline V gene data show CDR1 as MNHEY and CDR2 as SMNVEV (reference sequence).

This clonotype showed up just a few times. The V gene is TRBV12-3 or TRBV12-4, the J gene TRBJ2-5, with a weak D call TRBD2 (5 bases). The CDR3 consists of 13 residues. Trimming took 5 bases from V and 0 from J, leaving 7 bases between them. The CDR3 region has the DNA TGTGCCAGCAGTAGGACTGACCAAGAGACCCAGTACTTC. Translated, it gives CASSRTDQETQYF.

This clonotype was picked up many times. The CDR3, as DNA: TGTGCCAGCAGAGACAGGGGCCCCGATCAGCCCCAGCATTTT. As protein: CASRDRGPDQPQHF. The chain carries TRBV12-3 or TRBV12-4 and TRBJ1-5; 8 bases are a match to TRBD1. The CDR3 loop spans 14 amino acids. V was clipped by 6 bases and J by 5 bases; unmatched bases: 6.

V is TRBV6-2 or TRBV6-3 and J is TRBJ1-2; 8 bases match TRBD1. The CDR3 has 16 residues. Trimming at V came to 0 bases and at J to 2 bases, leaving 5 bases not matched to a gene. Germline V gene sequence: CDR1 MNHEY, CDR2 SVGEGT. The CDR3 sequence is CASSYSPGGDNYGYTF. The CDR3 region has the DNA TGTGCCAGCAGTTACTCACCAGGGGGCGACAACTATGGCTACACCTTC.

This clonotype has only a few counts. The CDR3 sequence: CAITDPDGNSGNTIYF. CDR3 sequence (DNA): TGTGCCATCACCGACCCGGACGGTAACTCTGGAAACACCATATATTTT. J is TRBJ1-3 and V is TRBV10-3; the D is unclear. The CDR3 sequence is 16 residues long. Germline CDR1 is ENHRY and CDR2 is SYGVKD. V was shortened by 7 bases and J by 0 bases, with 16 bases between the two germline ends.

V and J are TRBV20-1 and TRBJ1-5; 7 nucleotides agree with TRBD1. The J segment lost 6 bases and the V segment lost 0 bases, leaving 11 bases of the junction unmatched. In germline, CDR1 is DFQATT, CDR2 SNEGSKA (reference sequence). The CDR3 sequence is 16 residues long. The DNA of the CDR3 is TGCAGTGCTAGAGAAAAGGGGGCGCTGACCAGTCAGCCCCAGCATTTT. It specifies CSAREKGALTSQPQHF.

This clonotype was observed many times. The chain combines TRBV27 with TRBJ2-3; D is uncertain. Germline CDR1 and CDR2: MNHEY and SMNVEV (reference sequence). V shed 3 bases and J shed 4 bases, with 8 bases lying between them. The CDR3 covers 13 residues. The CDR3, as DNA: TGTGCCAGCAGTTTTTCTAATGCAGATACGCAGTATTTT. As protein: CASSFSNADTQYF.

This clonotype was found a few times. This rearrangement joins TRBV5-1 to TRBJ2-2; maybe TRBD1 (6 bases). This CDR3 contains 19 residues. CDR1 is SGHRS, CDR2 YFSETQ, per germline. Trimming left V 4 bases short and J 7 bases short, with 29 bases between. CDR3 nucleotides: TGCGCCAGCAGCCTGGGGCCAATCATCCGGGACAAGAGAGTCGGGGAGCTGTTTTTT. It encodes CASSLGPIIRDKRVGELFF.